This T cell receptor (beta chain) originates from a study of blood T cell repertoires in COVID-19. In this sample, this clone turned up once. The V end was cut by 5 bases, the J end by 0 bases, with 16 bases between. The germline CDR1 and CDR2 sequences are GTSNPN and SVGIG (reference sequence). The CDR3 runs 15 residues. Assay: immunoSEQ multiplex PCR; the TCRdb copy retains only in-frame clones and omits some. Here the sample spans hundreds of thousands of clones, approximately 84% being singletons. This chain uses TRBV30 with TRBJ1-1, with D tentatively TRBD1 (6 bases). The sequenced material came from PBMCs or T cells enriched from blood (not recorded which). The clonotype originates from a woman aged 30 to 39 who had recovered from COVID-19. DNA for the CDR3: TGTGCCTGGGTCCGAGGGGGGGGGCTGAACACTGAAGCTTTCTTT. The encoded protein is CAWVRGGGLNTEAFF.